Here is one TCR beta chain with its context. The record originates from a study of blood T cell repertoires in COVID-19. Overall study context: Researchers got acute and convalescent COVID-19 samples from the United States, Italy and Spain. T cells, B-cell-depleted T cells, or PBMCs supplied cDNA or gDNA.

TCRdb keeps only in-frame clones here, not all; method: immunoSEQ multiplex PCR. Of approximately 170,000 clones detected, roughly nine tenths appear once; the ten largest clones hold 9.5% to 12%. The Seattle patients, enrolled during active infection, were followed longitudinally. V was cut by 5 bases and J by 4 bases, with 15 bases left in between. Germline CDR1 is SGHVS and CDR2 is FNYEAQ. This CDR3 is built from 15 residues. This clonotype was obtained from a woman aged 55-69 years with COVID-19, enrolled during active disease. The chain has TRBV7-6 and TRBJ1-5, with unresolved D. Sequencing was performed on peripheral blood. The CDR3 nucleotides are TGTGCCAGCAGCCCCGAGCCTCCTCCGAATCAGCCCCAGCATTTT. Translated: CASSPEPPPNQPQHF.